The 10 T cell receptor beta chains below all came from one sample that was sequenced in a study of blood T cell repertoires in COVID-19. Clones were read by immunoSEQ multiplex PCR, and TCRdb kept only the in-frame ones, dropping some. Among around 200,000 clones listed, approximately 81% were seen once. The sequenced sample was peripheral blood. All receptors come from a woman of 80 years or more with acute or convalescent COVID-19.

The rearrangement uses TRBV7-8 and TRBJ1-2; a possible D gene is TRBD1 (5 bases). The CDR3 consists of 14 residues. Germline V CDR1 and CDR2: SGHVS, FQNEAQ. Trimming pared 5 bases from V and 4 bases from J, leaving 14 bases between. In DNA, the CDR3 is TGTGCCAGCAGCCCACGATCAGGGCTCTATGGCTACACCTTC. This codes for CASSPRSGLYGYTF. Full variable domain (outside the CDR3, taken from reference TRBV7-8 and TRBJ1-2): GAGVSQSPRYKVAKRGQDVALRCDPISGHVSLFWYQQALGQGPEFLTYFQNEAQLDKSGLPSDRFFAERPEGSVSTLKIQRTQQEDSAVYLCASSPRSGLYGYTFGSGTRLTVV.

V gene TRBV11-2 combines with J gene TRBJ1-1; 8 positions match TRBD1. CDR1 is SGHAT, CDR2 FQNNGV, per germline. V shed 4 bases, J shed 3 bases, and the junction held 7 bases outside the gene matches. The CDR3 is made up of 15 amino acids. For the CDR3, the DNA is TGTGCCAGCAGCTCTCTCGGACAGGGTTACACTGAAGCTTTCTTT. It codes for CASSSLGQGYTEAFF.

The chain couples TRBV28 to TRBJ2-2, with D perhaps TRBD2 (6 bases). In germline, CDR1 is MDHEN, CDR2 SYDVKM. The CDR3 covers 16 residues. Trimming took 2 bases from V and 4 from J, leaving 14 bases between them. The DNA of the CDR3 is TGTGCCAGCAGTTTAGTTCCCGGGAGCGGCACCGGGGAGCTGTTTTTT. It codes for CASSLVPGSGTGELFF.

The J gene is TRBJ2-7, the V gene TRBV27; TRBD2 matches 9 bases. Unmatched junction bases numbered 7, after V lost 7 bases and J lost 0 bases. The CDR3 totals 15 residues. From germline, CDR1 is MNHEY and CDR2 SMNVEV (reference sequence). As DNA, the CDR3 is TGTGCCAGCAAAGGGGGTAGCGGGAGCTCCTACGAGCAGTACTTC. Amino acids: CASKGGSGSSYEQYF.

The chain is built from TRBV2 and TRBJ1-1; D is undetermined. The CDR3 totals 15 residues. The germline V gene encodes CDR1 SNHLY and CDR2 FYNNEI. Trimming left V 4 bases short and J 5 bases short, with 17 bases between. The CDR3, as DNA: TGTGCCAGCAGTGGTCAGCTCCTAGACGAGACTGAAGCTTTCTTT. As protein: CASSGQLLDETEAFF. The complete variable domain, with remaining parts taken from reference TRBV2 and TRBJ1-1, reads EPEVTQTPSHQVTQMGQEVILRCVPISNHLYFYWYRQILGQKVEFLVSFYNNEISEKSEIFDDQFSVERPDGSNFTLKIRSTKLEDSAMYFCASSGQLLDETEAFFGQGTRLTVV.

The J gene is TRBJ1-1, the V gene TRBV7-3; TRBD1 agrees at 7 bases. This CDR3 comprises 13 residues. Germline V lookup: CDR1 SGHTA, CDR2 FQGTGA. The V gene end was trimmed by 5 bases and the J gene end by 4 bases; junction bases not matched to a gene: 4. The DNA of the CDR3 is TGTGCCAGCAGCCGACAGGGTGCCACTGAAGCTTTCTTT. Translated, it gives CASSRQGATEAFF.

The table lists this clone with a few counts. The chain couples TRBV4-2 to TRBJ1-1; possible D gene TRBD1, 5 bases. Per germline, CDR1 LGHNA and CDR2 YNFKEQ. With 4 bases removed from V and 1 base from J, the gap between germline ends came to 10 bases. The CDR3 has 14 amino acids. The DNA of the CDR3 is TGTGCCAGCAGCCTTCGTCAGGGGAACACTGAAGCTTTCTTT. The encoded protein is CASSLRQGNTEAFF.

This clone was detected only once. The V call is TRBV7-2, the J call TRBJ2-5; 10 positions match TRBD2. Germline V gives CDR1 SGHTA, CDR2 FQGNSA. This CDR3 has 17 amino acids. V lost 4 bases to trimming and J lost 5 bases; unmatched junction nucleotides: 13. CDR3: CASSSGVLAGSRETQYF. As DNA, the CDR3 is TGTGCCAGCAGCTCCGGAGTACTAGCGGGGAGCAGGGAGACCCAGTACTTC. Full variable domain (missing parts from reference TRBV7-2 and TRBJ2-5): GAGVSQSPSNKVTEKGKDVELRCDPISGHTALYWYRQSLGQGLEFLIYFQGNSAPDKSGLPSDRFSAERTGGSVSTLTIQRTQQEDSAVYLCASSSGVLAGSRETQYFGPGTRLLVL.

This clone was observed a handful of times. The CDR3: CASSAETGKIETQYF. CDR3 bases: TGTGCCAGCAGTGCGGAGACAGGGAAGATTGAGACCCAGTACTTC. This sequence joins TRBV2 and TRBJ2-5; 7 bases align to TRBD1. J lost 5 bases, V lost 4 bases, and 10 bases had no gene match. The CDR3 covers 15 residues. Germline V gives CDR1 SNHLY, CDR2 FYNNEI.

This rearrangement joins TRBV7-9 to TRBJ1-1; D is ambiguous. This CDR3 comprises 13 residues. Per the germline V gene, CDR1 is SEHNR and CDR2 is FQNEAQ (reference sequence). V lost 3 bases, J lost 5 bases, and 10 bases lay in between. CDR3 sequence (DNA): TGTGCCAGCAGCTTGACCGGGAGGACTGAAGCTTTCTTT. It specifies CASSLTGRTEAFF.